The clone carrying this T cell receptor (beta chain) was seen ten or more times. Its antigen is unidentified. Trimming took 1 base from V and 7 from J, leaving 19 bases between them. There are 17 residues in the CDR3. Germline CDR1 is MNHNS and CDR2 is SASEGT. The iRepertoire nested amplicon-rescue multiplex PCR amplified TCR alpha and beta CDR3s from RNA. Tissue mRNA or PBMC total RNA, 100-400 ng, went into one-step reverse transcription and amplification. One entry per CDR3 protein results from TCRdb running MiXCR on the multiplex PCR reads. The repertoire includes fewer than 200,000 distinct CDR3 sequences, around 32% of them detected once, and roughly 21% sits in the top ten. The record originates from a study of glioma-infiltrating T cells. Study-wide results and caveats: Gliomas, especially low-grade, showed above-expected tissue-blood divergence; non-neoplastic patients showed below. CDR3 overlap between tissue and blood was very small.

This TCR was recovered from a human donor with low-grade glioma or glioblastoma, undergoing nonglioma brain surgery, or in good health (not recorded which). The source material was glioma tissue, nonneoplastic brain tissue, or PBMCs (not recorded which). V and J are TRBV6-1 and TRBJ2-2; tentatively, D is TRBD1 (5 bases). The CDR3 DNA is TGTGCCAGCAGTGAAGATCCCCCAGGGTCCGAAGACGGGGAGCTGTTTTTT. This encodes CASSEDPPGSEDGELFF.